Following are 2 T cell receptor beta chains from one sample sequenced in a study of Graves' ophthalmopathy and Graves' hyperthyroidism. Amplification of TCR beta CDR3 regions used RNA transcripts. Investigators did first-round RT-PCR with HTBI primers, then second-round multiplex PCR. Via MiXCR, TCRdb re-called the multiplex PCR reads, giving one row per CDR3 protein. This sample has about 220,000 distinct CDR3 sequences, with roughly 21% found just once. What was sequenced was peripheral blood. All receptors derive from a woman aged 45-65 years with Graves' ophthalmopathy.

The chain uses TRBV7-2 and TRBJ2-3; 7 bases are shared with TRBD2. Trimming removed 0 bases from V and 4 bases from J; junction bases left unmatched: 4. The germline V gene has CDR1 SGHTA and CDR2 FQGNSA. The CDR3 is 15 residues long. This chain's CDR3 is CASSLAGGPADTQYF. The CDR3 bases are TGTGCCAGCAGCTTAGCGGGAGGGCCAGCAGATACGCAGTATTTT. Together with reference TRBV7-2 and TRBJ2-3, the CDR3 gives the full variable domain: GAGVSQSPSNKVTEKGKDVELRCDPISGHTALYWYRQSLGQGLEFLIYFQGNSAPDKSGLPSDRFSAERTGGSVSTLTIQRTQQEDSAVYLCASSLAGGPADTQYFGPGTRLTVL.

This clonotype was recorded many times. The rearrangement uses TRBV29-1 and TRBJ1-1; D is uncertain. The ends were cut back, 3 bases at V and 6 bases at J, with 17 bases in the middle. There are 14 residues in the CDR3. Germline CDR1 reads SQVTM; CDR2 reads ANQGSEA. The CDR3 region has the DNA TGCAGCGTTGATTTTCTTTTAGGACGTTCTGAAGCTTTCTTT. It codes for CSVDFLLGRSEAFF. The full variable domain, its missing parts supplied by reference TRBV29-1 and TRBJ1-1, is SAVISQKPSRDICQRGTSLTIQCQVDSQVTMMFWYRQQPGQSLTLIATANQGSEATYESGFVIDKFPISRPNLTFSTLTVSNMSPEDSSIYLCSVDFLLGRSEAFFGQGTRLTVV.